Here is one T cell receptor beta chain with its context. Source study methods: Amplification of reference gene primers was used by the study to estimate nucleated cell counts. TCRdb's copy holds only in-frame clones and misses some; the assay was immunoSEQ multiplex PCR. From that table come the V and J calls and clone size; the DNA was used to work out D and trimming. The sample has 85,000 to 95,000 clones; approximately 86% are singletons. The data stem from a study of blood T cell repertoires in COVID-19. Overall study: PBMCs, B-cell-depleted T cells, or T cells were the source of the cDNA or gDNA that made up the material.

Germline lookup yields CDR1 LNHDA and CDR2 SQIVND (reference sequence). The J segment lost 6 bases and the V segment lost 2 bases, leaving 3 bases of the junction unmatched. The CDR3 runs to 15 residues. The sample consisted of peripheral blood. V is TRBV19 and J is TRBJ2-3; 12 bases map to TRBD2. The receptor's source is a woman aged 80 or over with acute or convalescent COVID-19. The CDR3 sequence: CASSIRGTSGDTQYF. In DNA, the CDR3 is TGTGCCAGTAGTATAAGGGGGACTAGCGGGGATACGCAGTATTTT.